The rows below give T cell receptor beta chains drawn from one sample of a study of T cells in Graves' hyperthyroidism and ophthalmopathy. One entry per CDR3 protein results from TCRdb running MiXCR on the multiplex PCR reads. The profile covers roughly 380,000 distinct CDR3 sequences, with 19% appearing a single time and roughly 3.5% taken by the ten largest. Material for sequencing was blood. The receptors here all came from a woman younger than 30 with Graves' hyperthyroidism. Both conserved end residues are part of each CDR3. A D gene is named only where the DNA matches it firmly. Expanded clones are given a class, and other clones once, few, many or no size at all.

d_call	v_call	clone_size	j_call	cdr3_nt	cdr3_aa
.	TRBV6-4	.	TRBJ1-6	TGTGCCAGCAGTCCGCCTTCTTTCGGCGGACAGTCACCCCTCCACTTT	CASSPPSFGGQSPLHF
.	TRBV6-5	many	TRBJ1-5	TGTGCCAGCAGTTTCTTTCAGGGGAATCAGCCCCAGCATTTT	CASSFFQGNQPQHF
.	TRBV9	few	TRBJ1-1	TGTGCCAGCAGCGACGAGGGGGTAATGAACACTGAAGCTTTCTTT	CASSDEGVMNTEAFF
TRBD1	TRBV10-3	.	TRBJ2-7	TGTGCCATCGGAAGGGCAGGGGGATCCTACGAGCAGTACTTC	CAIGRAGGSYEQYF
.	TRBV11-3	many	TRBJ1-1	TGTGCCAGCAGCCACTCCCTAGGGCCTGGGGACACTGAAGCTTTCTTT	CASSHSLGPGDTEAFF
.	TRBV6-1	many	TRBJ1-1	TGTGCCAGCAGTGAAGAGAGATGGGCCAACACTGAAGCTTTCTTT	CASSEERWANTEAFF
.	TRBV2	many	TRBJ2-2	TGTGCCAGCAGTGATTACAGGAATGCCGGGGAGCTGTTTTTT	CASSDYRNAGELFF
.	TRBV6-2/TRBV6-3	once	TRBJ2-4	TGTGCCAGCAGACCGGGACGCAGGGAGAACATTCAGTACTTC	CASRPGRRENIQYF
.	TRBV6-5	many	TRBJ1-3	TGTGCCAGCAGTTACGGTCTTGAAAACACCATATATTTT	CASSYGLENTIYF
.	TRBV28	many	TRBJ1-5	TGTGCCAGCAATGAGCAGGGTAGCAATCAGCCCCAGCATTTT	CASNEQGSNQPQHF
.	TRBV20-1	many	TRBJ2-5	TGCAGTGCCTCGACGTTGGCGGGGTCCTGGGGAGAGACCCAGTACTTC	CSASTLAGSWGETQYF
.	TRBV30	many	TRBJ2-5	TGTGCCGCCGGAGGAAAGACCCAGTACTTC	CAAGGKTQYF
.	TRBV28	many	TRBJ2-7	TGTGCCAGCAGTTTAGGGCAGGGGGGGACCTACGAGCAGTACTTC	CASSLGQGGTYEQYF
.	TRBV12-3/TRBV12-4	many	TRBJ1-3	TGTGCCAGCAGTTTACGACAGCTTGGAAACACCATATATTTT	CASSLRQLGNTIYF
TRBD1	TRBV15	.	TRBJ2-5	TGTGCCACCAGCAGAATGACAGGGGATGGGACCCAGTACTTC	CATSRMTGDGTQYF
TRBD1	TRBV12-3/TRBV12-4	many	TRBJ1-1	TGTGCCAGCAGTGCGGGACAGGGGGCATGGTTCCGCACTGAAGCTTTCTTT	CASSAGQGAWFRTEAFF
.	TRBV28	many	TRBJ2-7	TGTGCCAGCAGCAGACTCGCTGCGGGTTACGAGCAGTACTTC	CASSRLAAGYEQYF
.	TRBV6-1	many	TRBJ1-3	TGTGCCAGCAGAAGGCCCGGACAGACTGGAAACACCATATATTTT	CASRRPGQTGNTIYF
.	TRBV12-3/TRBV12-4	many	TRBJ1-5	TGTGCCAGCAGCCCATCCAGGAAAGTAGGGCCCCAGCATTTT	CASSPSRKVGPQHF
.	TRBV12-3/TRBV12-4	few	TRBJ2-5	TGTGCCAGCAGTACAGTATTCCAAGAGACCCAGTACTTC	CASSTVFQETQYF
TRBD1	TRBV6-4	many	TRBJ1-5	TGTGCCAGCAGTGATTCGGGACAGGGGGAGACAGCCACGCCCCAGCATTTT	CASSDSGQGETATPQHF
.	TRBV6-5	.	TRBJ2-7	TGTGCCAGCAGTTACCTCCAGGGAGCGGCTTACGAGCAGTACTTC	CASSYLQGAAYEQYF
.	TRBV11-2	.	TRBJ2-5	TGTGCCAGCAGCTTATCGGCCGAGTACCAAGAGACCCAGTACTTC	CASSLSAEYQETQYF
.	TRBV27	many	TRBJ1-1	TGTGCCAGCAGTTTATCCCACCCAATGCTCGTGGAAGACACTGAAGCTTTCTTT	CASSLSHPMLVEDTEAFF
.	TRBV12-3/TRBV12-4	.	TRBJ1-1	TGTGCCAGCAGTTTAACTGCAGGGGACCGGTACACTGAAGCTTTCTTT	CASSLTAGDRYTEAFF
TRBD1	TRBV9	.	TRBJ2-4	TGTGCCAGCAGCTCAGCAGGGGGAAACATTCAGTACTTC	CASSSAGGNIQYF
.	TRBV24-1	many	TRBJ1-5	TGTGCCACCAGTGATTTAAGCCCTCCATATAGCAATCAGCCCCAGCATTTT	CATSDLSPPYSNQPQHF
TRBD1	TRBV7-9	.	TRBJ1-3	TGTGCCAGCAGCTCACGACAGGGATCTGGGTACACCATATATTTT	CASSSRQGSGYTIYF
.	TRBV6-1	.	TRBJ1-2	TGTGCCAGCAGTGACCTGGGAGGCTATGGTTACACCTTC	CASSDLGGYGYTF
.	TRBV12-3/TRBV12-4	many	TRBJ1-1	TGTGCCAGCAGTTTATCTTCTCTGCTGGAAATGAACACTGAAGCTTTCTTT	CASSLSSLLEMNTEAFF
TRBD2	TRBV12-3/TRBV12-4	many	TRBJ2-7	TGTGCCAGCGGACGGGGGGGGCTTGTTTCCTCCTACGAGCAGTACTTC	CASGRGGLVSSYEQYF
.	TRBV9	many	TRBJ1-1	TGTGCCAGCAGCGTAGTCCCGGACGGAGTGAACACTGAAGCTTTCTTT	CASSVVPDGVNTEAFF
.	TRBV6-5	many	TRBJ1-3	TGTGCCAGCAGTTATACAGCCGCCTCTGGAAACACCATATATTTT	CASSYTAASGNTIYF
.	TRBV3-1	few	TRBJ1-2	TGTGCCAGCAGCCAAGAGAGGTGGAGGGACGTATACACCTTC	CASSQERWRDVYTF
TRBD1	TRBV5-1	.	TRBJ1-2	TGCGTCAGCAGACAGGATCAGGGGGCGGATGGCTACACCTTC	CVSRQDQGADGYTF
.	TRBV10-3	many	TRBJ1-2	TGTGCCATCAGTGAGTCGAGTGATAAAATCGGCTACACCTTC	CAISESSDKIGYTF
TRBD1	TRBV29-1	many	TRBJ2-7	TGCAGCGTTGAAGATCCACAGGGGAAAATGTACGAGCAGTACTTC	CSVEDPQGKMYEQYF
.	TRBV6-1	many	TRBJ2-4	TGTGCCAGCAGTCAAATAGGACAGGCGGGATGGGCGGCCAAAAACATTCAGTACTTC	CASSQIGQAGWAAKNIQYF
.	TRBV7-2	.	TRBJ1-3	TGTGCCAGCAGCTTAGCCCTAATGTACGCTGGATACACCATATATTTT	CASSLALMYAGYTIYF
TRBD2	TRBV19	many	TRBJ2-7	TGTGCCAGTAGTGGACTAGCGGGGGTCCTAACCTACGAGCAGTACTTC	CASSGLAGVLTYEQYF
.	TRBV6-5	many	TRBJ1-1	TGTGCCAGCAGGGCGGGCAGGGTCATGAACACTGAAGCTTTCTTT	CASRAGRVMNTEAFF
TRBD1	TRBV4-1	.	TRBJ2-7	TGCGCCAGCAGCCAAGATCCACAGGGGGACTACGAGCAGTACTTC	CASSQDPQGDYEQYF
.	TRBV18	few	TRBJ1-1	TGTGCCAGCTCAACGGCCCGACCTGCAAGGAACACTGAAGCTTTCTTT	CASSTARPARNTEAFF
.	TRBV29-1	many	TRBJ1-3	TGCAGCGTTGTAACCTCTGGAAACACCATATATTTT	CSVVTSGNTIYF
TRBD2	TRBV9	many	TRBJ2-7	TGTGCCAGCAGCACTCCCGGGACTAGCGGTGACTACGAGCAGTACTTC	CASSTPGTSGDYEQYF
.	TRBV7-2	many	TRBJ1-2	TGTGCCAGCAACTTAGCCTCCGTAGCAGCTAACTATGGCTACACCTTC	CASNLASVAANYGYTF
.	TRBV7-3	.	TRBJ1-1	TGTGCCAGCAGCCGCGGACGCCATTTGAACACTGATGCTTTCTTT	CASSRGRHLNTDAFF
TRBD1	TRBV29-1	many	TRBJ1-2	TGCAGCGTTGGGGACAGCTATGGCTACACCTTC	CSVGDSYGYTF
.	TRBV6-2/TRBV6-3	.	TRBJ1-1	TGTGCCAGCAGTTATGGGGCTGTAGGCACTGAAGCTTTCTTT	CASSYGAVGTEAFF
.	TRBV7-8	few	TRBJ1-5	TGTGCCAGCAGCTTATTCAATATACGAGAAGGAAGCAATCAGCCCCAGCATTTT	CASSLFNIREGSNQPQHF
TRBD1	TRBV10-3	many	TRBJ2-7	TGTGCCATCAGTGAGCCCGGGACAGGGAATGCCTACGAGCAGTACTTC	CAISEPGTGNAYEQYF
.	TRBV6-1	many	TRBJ2-2	TGTGCCAGCAGTGACACAGGGTCTCCCGGGGAGCTGTTTTTT	CASSDTGSPGELFF
.	TRBV6-5	many	TRBJ1-2	TGTGCCAGCACCATTCCCGATCCTCCGGGCTACACCTTC	CASTIPDPPGYTF
.	TRBV24-1	many	TRBJ1-2	TGTGCCACCAGTACCCAGAACTATGGCTACACCTTC	CATSTQNYGYTF
TRBD2	TRBV28	few	TRBJ2-5	TGTGCCAGCAGTTCCCTTTGGACTAGCGGGGGGGCTAGGGCAGAGACCCAGTACTTC	CASSSLWTSGGARAETQYF
.	TRBV5-1	many	TRBJ2-2	TGCGCCAGCAGCGAAGGGGCGAACACCGGGGAGCTGTTTTTT	CASSEGANTGELFF